This record concerns one T cell receptor (beta chain) sequence. The antigen is not known. This CDR3 is 16 amino acids long. In germline, CDR1 is SGHDT, CDR2 YYEEEE. J was trimmed by 8 bases and V by 4 bases; bases with no gene match: 10. This specimen belongs to a study of Ad26.COV2.S vaccination and SARS-CoV-2 variants. Whole-study findings and limits: Recipients of either vaccine or placebo displayed similar breadth of non-spike TCRs.

Treatment of the sample: some 19 received Ad26.COV2.S at low or high dose, single or two shots; about 5 received placebo; per-sample allocation not given. Specimens were obtained on day 63 following the first vaccine or placebo injection. Measured with immunoSEQ multiplex PCR; TCRdb has only the in-frame clones, and not every one. The table lists 350,000 to 500,000 clones, around 90% of them singletons. This rearrangement joins TRBV5-6 to TRBJ2-1; 12 bases map to TRBD2. The clonotype was recovered from a person between 18 and 59 years old who received the Ad26.COV2.S COVID-19 vaccine or a placebo. This specimen was peripheral blood, taken in a trial of Ad26.COV2.S vaccine versus placebo. CDR3 coding DNA: TGTGCCAGCAGCGGCGGACTAGCGGGACCTAAGGATGAGCAGTTCTTC. Protein product: CASSGGLAGPKDEQFF.